This passage covers 6 T cell receptor beta chains from one sample sequenced in a study of T-cell memory formation after mild COVID-19. TCRdb re-derived calls from the 5' RACE reads in MiXCR, one entry per CDR3 protein. In the table there are about 82,000 distinct CDR3 sequences, roughly 13% of which are singletons. Input material: PBMCs or a T cell subset sorted from them (not recorded which). These receptors were obtained from a man younger than 35 who had mild COVID-19 (a few samples of this study predate the infection). Cell type and time point are not known.

The chain joins TRBV12-3 or TRBV12-4 to TRBJ1-1, with D possibly TRBD1 on 6 matching bases. V was shortened by 3 bases and J by 1 base, with 9 bases between the two germline ends. The CDR3 is 14 amino acids. The CDR3 loop reads CASSLRTANTEAFF. The DNA of the CDR3 is TGTGCCAGCAGTTTGCGGACAGCGAACACTGAAGCTTTCTTT.

The V gene is TRBV6-5, the J gene TRBJ1-1, with D unclear. V lost 0 bases and J lost 0, with 8 bases in between. The CDR3 has 15 amino acids. The germline CDR1 and CDR2 sequences are MNHEY and SVGAGI. The CDR3 DNA reads TGTGCCAGCAGTTACTCGTCGGGGTTGAACACTGAAGCTTTCTTT. This codes for CASSYSSGLNTEAFF.

CDR3 nucleotide sequence: TGTGCCAGCAGCTTAGGGTCTTCGGGGGGGGCGCGGACTGAAGCTTTCTTT. This sequence encodes CASSLGSSGGARTEAFF. The chain couples TRBV7-9 to TRBJ1-1; D might be TRBD1 (6 bases). Germline CDR1 is SEHNR and CDR2 is FQNEAQ (reference sequence). The CDR3 extends over 17 amino acids. V was cut by 1 base and J by 5 bases, with 20 bases left in between.

The chain links TRBV9 to TRBJ2-6; TRBD2 is a possible D gene (6 bases). This CDR3 has 16 residues. Germline lookup yields CDR1 SGDLS and CDR2 YYNGEE. V was trimmed by 0 bases and J by 2 bases, leaving 9 bases between them. The CDR3 DNA reads as TGTGCCAGCAGCGTAGGATTAGCGGCTGGGGCCAACGTCCTGACTTTC. This codes for CASSVGLAAGANVLTF.

This clonotype has a handful of counts. The rearrangement links TRBV29-1 to TRBJ1-1; maybe TRBD1 (5 bases). V was cut by 8 bases and J by 4 bases, with 17 bases left in between. The CDR3 has 13 amino acids. The germline gives CDR1 SQVTM, CDR2 ANQGSEA. CDR3 amino acids: CSTQGDPGTEAFF. In DNA, the CDR3 is TGCAGCACACAAGGGGACCCGGGCACTGAAGCTTTCTTT.

This clonotype was counted between two and nine times. The CDR3: CASSPSGTANQPQHF. CDR3 in DNA: TGTGCCAGCAGTCCCTCCGGGACAGCTAATCAGCCCCAGCATTTT. The V and J genes are TRBV6-5 and TRBJ1-5, with TRBD1 matching 7 bases. In germline, CDR1 is MNHEY, CDR2 SVGAGI. The CDR3 runs to 15 residues. J was trimmed by 4 bases and V by 5 bases; bases with no gene match: 8.